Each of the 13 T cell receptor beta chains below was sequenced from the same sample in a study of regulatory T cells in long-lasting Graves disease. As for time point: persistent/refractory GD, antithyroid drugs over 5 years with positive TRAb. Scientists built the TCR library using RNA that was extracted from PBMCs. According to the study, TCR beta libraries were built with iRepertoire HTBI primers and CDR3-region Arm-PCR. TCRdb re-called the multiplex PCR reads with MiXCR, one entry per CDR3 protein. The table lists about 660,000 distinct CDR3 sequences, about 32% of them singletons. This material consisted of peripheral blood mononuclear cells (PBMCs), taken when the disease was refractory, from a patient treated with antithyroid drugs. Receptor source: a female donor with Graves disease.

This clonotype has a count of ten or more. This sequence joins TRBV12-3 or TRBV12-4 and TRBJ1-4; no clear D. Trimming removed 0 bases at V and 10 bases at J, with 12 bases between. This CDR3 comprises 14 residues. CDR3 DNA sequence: TGTGCCAGCAGTTTAGCGTCCGGGTTGGCAAAACTGTTTTTT. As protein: CASSLASGLAKLFF.

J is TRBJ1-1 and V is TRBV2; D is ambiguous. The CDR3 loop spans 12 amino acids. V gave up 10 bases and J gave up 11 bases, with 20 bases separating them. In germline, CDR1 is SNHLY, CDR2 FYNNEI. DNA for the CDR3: TGTGCCACCTTGTTCCAGTCACCCGAGGCTTTCTTT. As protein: CATLFQSPEAFF.

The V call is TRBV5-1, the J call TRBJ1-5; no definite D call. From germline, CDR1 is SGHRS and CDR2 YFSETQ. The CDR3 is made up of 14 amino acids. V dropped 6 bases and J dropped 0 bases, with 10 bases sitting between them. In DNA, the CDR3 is TGCGCCAGCATCGTCGAGGATAGCAATCAGCCCCAGCATTTT. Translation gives CASIVEDSNQPQHF.

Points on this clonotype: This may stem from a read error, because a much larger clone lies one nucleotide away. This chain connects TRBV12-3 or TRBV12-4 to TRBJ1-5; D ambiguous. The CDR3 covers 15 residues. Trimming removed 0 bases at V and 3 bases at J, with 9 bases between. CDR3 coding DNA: TGTGCCAGCAGTTTAGCCCGAGTGGACAATCAGCCCCAGCATTTT. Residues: CASSLARVDNQPQHF.

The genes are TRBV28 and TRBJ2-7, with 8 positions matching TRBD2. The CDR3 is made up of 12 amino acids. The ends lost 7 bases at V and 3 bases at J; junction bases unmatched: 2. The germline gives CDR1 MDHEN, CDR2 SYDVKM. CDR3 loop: CASTGGFYEQYF. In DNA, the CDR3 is TGTGCCAGCACGGGAGGGTTCTACGAGCAGTACTTC.

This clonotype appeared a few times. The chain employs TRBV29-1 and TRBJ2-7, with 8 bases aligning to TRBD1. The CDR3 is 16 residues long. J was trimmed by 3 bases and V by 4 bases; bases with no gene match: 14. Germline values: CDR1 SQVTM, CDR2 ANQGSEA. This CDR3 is CSVVLPGSGGFYEQYF. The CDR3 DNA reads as TGCAGCGTTGTTCTACCGGGCTCAGGGGGCTTCTACGAGCAGTACTTC.

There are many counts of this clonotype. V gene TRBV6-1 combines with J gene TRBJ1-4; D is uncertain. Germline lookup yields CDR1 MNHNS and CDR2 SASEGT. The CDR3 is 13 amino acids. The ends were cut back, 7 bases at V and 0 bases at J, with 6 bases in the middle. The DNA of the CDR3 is TGTGCCAGCACCCGGGCAACTAATGAAAAACTGTTTTTT. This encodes CASTRATNEKLFF.

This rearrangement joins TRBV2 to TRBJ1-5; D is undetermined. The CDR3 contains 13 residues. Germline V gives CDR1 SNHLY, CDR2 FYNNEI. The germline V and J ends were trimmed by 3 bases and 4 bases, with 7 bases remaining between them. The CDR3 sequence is CASSDSENQPQHF. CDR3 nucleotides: TGTGCCAGCAGTGACAGTGAGAATCAGCCCCAGCATTTT.

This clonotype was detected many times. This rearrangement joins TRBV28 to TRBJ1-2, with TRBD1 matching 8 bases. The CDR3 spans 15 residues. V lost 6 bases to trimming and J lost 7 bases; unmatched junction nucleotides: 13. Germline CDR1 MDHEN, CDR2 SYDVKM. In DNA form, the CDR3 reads TGTGCCAGCAGGGGCTGGACCAGGGGGCGCAGTGGCTACACCTTC. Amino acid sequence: CASRGWTRGRSGYTF.

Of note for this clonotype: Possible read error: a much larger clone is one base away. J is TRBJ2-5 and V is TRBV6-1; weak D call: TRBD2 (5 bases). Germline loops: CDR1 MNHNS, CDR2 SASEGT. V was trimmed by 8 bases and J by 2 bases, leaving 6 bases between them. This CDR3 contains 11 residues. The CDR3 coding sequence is TGTGCCAGCGGGAGACAAGAGACCCAGTACTTC. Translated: CASGRQETQYF.

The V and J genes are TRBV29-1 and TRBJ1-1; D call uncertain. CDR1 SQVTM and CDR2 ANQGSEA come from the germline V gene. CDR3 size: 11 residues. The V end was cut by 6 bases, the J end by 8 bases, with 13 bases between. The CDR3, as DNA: TGCAGCGTGTCCAGCCGTTTAGAAGCTTTCTTT. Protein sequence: CSVSSRLEAFF.

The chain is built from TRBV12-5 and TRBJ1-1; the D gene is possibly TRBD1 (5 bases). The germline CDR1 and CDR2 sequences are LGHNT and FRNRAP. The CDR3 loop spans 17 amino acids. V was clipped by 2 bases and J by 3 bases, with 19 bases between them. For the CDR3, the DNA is TGTGCTAGTGGTTTGATACTCGACGGGGGGGTGGACACTGAAGCTTTCTTT. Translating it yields CASGLILDGGVDTEAFF.

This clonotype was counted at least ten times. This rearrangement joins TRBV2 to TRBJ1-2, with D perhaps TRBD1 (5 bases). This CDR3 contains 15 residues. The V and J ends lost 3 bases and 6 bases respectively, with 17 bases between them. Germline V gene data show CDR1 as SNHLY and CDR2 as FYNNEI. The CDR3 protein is CASSERSGRVDGYTF. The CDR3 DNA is TGTGCCAGCAGTGAGCGGAGTGGCAGGGTGGATGGCTACACCTTC.